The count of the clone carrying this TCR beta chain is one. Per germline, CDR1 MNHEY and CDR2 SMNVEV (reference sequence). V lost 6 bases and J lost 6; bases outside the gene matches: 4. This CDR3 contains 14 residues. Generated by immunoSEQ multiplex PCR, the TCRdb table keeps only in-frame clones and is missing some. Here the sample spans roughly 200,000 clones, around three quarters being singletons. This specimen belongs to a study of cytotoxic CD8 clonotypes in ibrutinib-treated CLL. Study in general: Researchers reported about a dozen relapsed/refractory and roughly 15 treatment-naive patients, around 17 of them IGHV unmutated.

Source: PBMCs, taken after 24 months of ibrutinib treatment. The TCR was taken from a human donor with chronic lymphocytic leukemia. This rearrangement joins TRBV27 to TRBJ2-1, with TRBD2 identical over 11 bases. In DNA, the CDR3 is TGTGCCAGCAGGCCCCTAGCGGGAGGCAATGAGCAGTTCTTC. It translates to CASRPLAGGNEQFF.